Included here is one T cell receptor (beta chain) sequence, with context. CDR1 DFQATT and CDR2 SNEGSKA come from the germline V gene (reference sequence). This CDR3 contains 15 residues. The V and J ends lost 6 bases and 5 bases, in that order; junction bases with no gene match: 12. This record comes from a study of patients and donors after allogeneic stem cell transplantation. TCRdb re-called the RT-PCR reads through MiXCR, storing one row per CDR3 protein. The data hold hundreds of thousands of distinct CDR3 sequences, with roughly 13% observed a single time. The sequence derives from a human donor who was either an allogeneic HSCT recipient or a stem cell or donor lymphocyte infusion donor (not recorded which). It is not recorded whose cells these are; they may come from a transplant donor. The chain has TRBV20-1 and TRBJ2-1, with 8 positions matching TRBD2. Sequenced: blood, either unsorted or a sorted T cell fraction (not recorded which). The CDR3 nucleotides are TGCAGTGCCCTCACGGGGGGGAGGCCAGACAATGAGCAGTTCTTC. Its protein is CSALTGGRPDNEQFF.